This T cell receptor beta chain was observed in a study of T-cell reconstitution after alpha-beta-depleted transplantation in children. Researchers prepared the TCRbeta library using unique molecular identifiers, the study reports. MiXCR, run by TCRdb on the PCR reads, gives a single entry per CDR3 protein. The table lists about 580,000 distinct CDR3 sequences, around 27% of them singletons, with less than 40% in the top ten. This clonotype was seen only a few times. Antigen specificity is unknown. Study-level results: T-cell counts and diversity were attributed mostly to newly produced T cells one year after transplant. Surviving recipient T cells and thymic progenitors produced the high day-60 TCRbeta diversity seen in some patients.

The germline V gene encodes CDR1 SNHLY and CDR2 FYNNEI. The CDR3 extends over 12 amino acids. Trimming left V 7 bases short and J 4 bases short, with 8 bases between. The material sequenced was PBMCs, taken before TCRalphabeta/CD19-depleted stem cell transplant. The V gene is TRBV2, the J gene TRBJ1-3; D perhaps matches TRBD1 (5 bases). This TCR derives from a boy under three years old with Wiskott-Aldrich syndrome, due to receive a stem cell transplant. The CDR3 reads CASTREGNTIYF. In nucleotides, the CDR3 is TGTGCCAGCACCAGGGAGGGAAACACCATATATTTT. Supplemented by reference TRBV2 and TRBJ1-3, the full variable domain reads EPEVTQTPSHQVTQMGQEVILRCVPISNHLYFYWYRQILGQKVEFLVSFYNNEISEKSEIFDDQFSVERPDGSNFTLKIRSTKLEDSAMYFCASTREGNTIYFGEGSWLTVV.